The text below deals with one T cell receptor (beta chain). The protocol was immunoSEQ multiplex PCR, while the TCRdb copy is restricted to in-frame clones and leaves out a portion. The sample holds some 1 million clones, 65% to 80% seen once. This sample was included in a study of shared clonotypes between healthy human individuals. The sequencing sample was made of memory CD4+ T cells sorted from blood. Subset reported: CD45RA-negative fraction. This TCR was recovered from a man between 18 and 29 years old in good health.

This CDR3 is CASSVGAVNSNQPQHF. CDR3 bases: TGTGCCAGCAGTGTGGGAGCTGTAAATAGCAATCAGCCCCAGCATTTT. This chain connects TRBV6-1 to TRBJ1-5; D not resolved. This CDR3 comprises 16 residues. Germline loops: CDR1 MNHNS, CDR2 SASEGT. Trimming removed 4 bases at V and 0 bases at J, with 13 bases between.